The text below deals with one T cell receptor (beta chain). Specified time point: patch test 1, 2 weeks after DPC sensitization. Treatment described: therapeutic diphenylcyclopropenone sensitization with weekly scalp DPC. This sample is drawn from a study of human T cells and chemical hapten exposure. One entry per CDR3 protein results from TCRdb running MiXCR on the RACE reads. The sample carries under 150,000 distinct CDR3 sequences, 9.5% to 13% recorded once. V dropped 5 bases and J dropped 5; count of bases not matched to a gene: 5. The CDR3 extends over 14 amino acids. Germline loops: CDR1 MNHEY, CDR2 SVGAGI.

The sequencing here drew on whole blood, taken in connection with sensitization to the hapten diphenylcyclopropenone (DPC). The sequence was collected from a woman between 50 and 59 years old with alopecia areata. Some clones in this sample may be carry-over from other donors' samples. V gene TRBV6-5 combines with J gene TRBJ1-3; 8 nucleotides match TRBD1. The CDR3 spells CASSNSGGRNTIYF. The DNA for the CDR3 is TGTGCCAGCAGTAATTCAGGGGGCCGAAACACCATATATTTT.